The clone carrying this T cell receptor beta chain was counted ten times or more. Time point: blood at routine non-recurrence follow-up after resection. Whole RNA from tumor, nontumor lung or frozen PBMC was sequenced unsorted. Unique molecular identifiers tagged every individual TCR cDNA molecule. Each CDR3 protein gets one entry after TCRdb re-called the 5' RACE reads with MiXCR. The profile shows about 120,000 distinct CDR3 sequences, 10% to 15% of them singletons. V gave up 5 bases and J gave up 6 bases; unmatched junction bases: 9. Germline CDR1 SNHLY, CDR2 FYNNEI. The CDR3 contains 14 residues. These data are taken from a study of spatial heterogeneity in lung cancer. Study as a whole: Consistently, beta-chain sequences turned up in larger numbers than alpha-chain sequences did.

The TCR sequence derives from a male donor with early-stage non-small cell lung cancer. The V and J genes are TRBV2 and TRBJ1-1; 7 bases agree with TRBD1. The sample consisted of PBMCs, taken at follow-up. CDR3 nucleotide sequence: TGTGCCAGCAGTCCATTCAGGGGGAGGGCTGAAGCTTTCTTT. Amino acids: CASSPFRGRAEAFF.